This T cell receptor beta chain was sequenced in a study of CD8 T cells in Susac syndrome. About 0.5 to 1 ug RNA was reverse transcribed with random hexamers. It was immunoSEQ multiplex PCR that amplified TCR beta CDR3 across 54 Vbeta and 13 Jbeta. MiXCR was run by TCRdb on the immunoSEQ multiplex PCR reads, yielding one entry per CDR3 protein. The sample includes about 190,000 distinct CDR3 sequences, 85% to 95% seen only once; the top ten take 0.1%. In blood CD8+ and CD4+ T cells, TCR beta underwent sequencing. Negative magnetic isolation gave CD8+ and CD4+ cells; FACS enriched CD8+ TEMRA. V shed 3 bases, J shed 5 bases, and the junction held 8 bases outside the gene matches. Germline assignment: CDR1 MNHEY and CDR2 SMNVEV (reference sequence). The CDR3 totals 16 residues.

What was sequenced was CD4+ T cells from PBMCs. The chain employs TRBV27 and TRBJ2-5; 11 bases map to TRBD1. The clonotype comes from a human donor in good health. The CDR3 nucleotides are TGTGCCAGCAGTTTGGGCGGGACAGGGGGTACCGAGACCCAGTACTTC. It specifies CASSLGGTGGTETQYF.